In this sample, the clone carrying this T cell receptor (beta chain) turned up many times. The CDR3 has 12 residues. Trimming took off 6 bases at V and 6 bases at J, with 12 bases between the two ends. CDR1 SEHNR and CDR2 FQNEAQ come from the germline V gene (reference sequence). RNA was isolated and reverse transcribed to cDNA, the sequencing template. The protocol was immunoSEQ multiplex PCR, while the TCRdb copy is restricted to in-frame clones and leaves out a portion. The data show hundreds of thousands of clones, 50% to 60% seen once. These data are taken from a study of CD8+ T cells in alopecia areata. Study summary: Patients received oral tofacitinib, 5 to 10 mg twice daily, for moderate-to-severe alopecia areata.

The V gene is TRBV7-9, the J gene TRBJ2-7; D not certain. The origin of this receptor is a human donor with alopecia areata. The source was CD4+ T cells sorted from blood, collected at week 0. In DNA form, the CDR3 reads TGTGCCAGCAGACCCGGTGGCGCCGAGCAGTACTTC. It is translated as CASRPGGAEQYF.